This passage covers 3 T cell receptor beta chains from one sample sequenced in a study of human T cells and chemical hapten exposure. This sample's time point: healthy volunteer bleed at 6 weeks. Unfractionated whole blood yielded the extracted total RNA. From the RACE reads, TCRdb called clonotypes with MiXCR, one entry per CDR3 protein. The table records approximately 79,000 distinct CDR3 sequences, roughly 8.7% of them present only once. Sample: whole blood. The source of these receptors is a male donor in good health. Some clones in this sample may be carry-over from other donors' samples.

This chain connects TRBV13 to TRBJ2-3; the match to TRBD1 covers 7 bases. Trimming removed 5 bases from V and 2 bases from J; junction bases left unmatched: 7. The CDR3 runs to 15 residues. Germline V lookup: CDR1 PRHDT, CDR2 FYEKMQ (reference sequence). The CDR3: CASSPTTGSTDTQYF. CDR3 bases: TGTGCCAGCAGCCCAACGACAGGGTCCACAGATACGCAGTATTTT.

The V gene is TRBV6-2 or TRBV6-3, the J gene TRBJ1-1, with a weak D call TRBD1 (5 bases). CDR3 length equals 13 residues. Germline V gene data show CDR1 as MNHEY and CDR2 as SVGEGT. V lost 2 bases, J lost 5 bases, and 9 bases lay in between. In DNA form, the CDR3 reads TGTGCCAGCAGTTACCGGGGCGGAACTGAAGCTTTCTTT. It translates to CASSYRGGTEAFF.

This clonotype was seen more than once but under ten times. The chain is built from TRBV12-1 and TRBJ1-5. TRBV12-1 corresponds to a pseudogene. The CDR3 consists of 19 residues. As DNA, the CDR3 is TGTGCCAGCAGCTTCGAAGATTTAATGGCCGAAACGGGCAATCAGCCCCAGCATTTT. Its protein product is CASSFEDLMAETGNQPQHF.